This TCR beta chain was recovered during a study of blood T cell repertoires in COVID-19. Study at large: COVID-19 samples from acute and convalescent phases originated in the United States, Italy and Spain. PBMCs, B-cell-depleted T cells, or T cells were the source of the cDNA or gDNA that made up the material.

Original data processing: Estimated nucleated cell counts came from reference gene primer amplification. The assay was immunoSEQ multiplex PCR, and TCRdb's table has in-frame clones only and misses some. The V and J calls and clone size are taken from that table; D and trimming were inferred from the DNA. The sample lists roughly 130,000 clones, around 87% occurring once. Germline V gene data show CDR1 as MDHEN and CDR2 as SYDVKM. The length of the CDR3 is 16 residues. V was cut by 6 bases and J by 2 bases, with 19 bases left in between. The sequencing input was peripheral blood. The chain couples TRBV28 to TRBJ1-2, with D perhaps matching TRBD1 (5 bases). The receptor was isolated from a woman aged 60-75 years with acute or convalescent COVID-19. CDR3 in amino acids: CASSVPLGEANYGYTF. The CDR3 DNA sequence: TGTGCCAGCAGCGTGCCCCTGGGGGAGGCGAACTATGGCTACACCTTC.